This T cell receptor beta chain was sequenced in a study of T cell repertoires in cytomegalovirus infection. The overall study: It was recently identified HLA-C-restricted and well-studied HLA-B-restricted CMV epitopes that the study used. Public TCR beta signatures were indicative of both CMV infection and a matching HLA type. Findings and caveats of the study: There were carriers of CMV plus the relevant HLA, and cumulative public TCR beta family frequency identified them.

This clonotype was found a few times. The target antigen is unknown. TCRdb redid the calling of the reads with MiXCR, one entry per CDR3 protein. Of some 350,000 distinct CDR3 sequences in the sample, around 29% are singletons; the top ten hold around 20%. Germline values: CDR1 SGHTA, CDR2 FQGNSA. This CDR3 is built from 17 residues. V lost 1 base to trimming and J lost 4 bases, with 14 bases between them. The V gene is TRBV7-2, the J gene TRBJ2-6; D might be TRBD1 or TRBD2, each matching 6 bases. The receptor was isolated from a human donor in good health (CMV status not recorded). Some clones in this sample may be carry-over from other donors' samples. This specimen was cultured PBMCs, taken from culture after CMV antigen stimulation. DNA for the CDR3: TGTGCCAGCAGCTTAGTTGTGAGGGGGGCCGGGGCCAACGTCCTGACTTTC. Residues: CASSLVVRGAGANVLTF.